What follows are 25 T cell receptor beta chains derived from one specimen sequenced in a study of human T cells and chemical hapten exposure. TCRdb reprocessed the RACE reads via MiXCR and lists one record per CDR3 protein. The data hold more than 85,000 distinct CDR3 sequences, with about 34% observed a single time. Sample time point: patch test 3, about 24 weeks after DPC sensitization. Treatment of the sample: therapeutic diphenylcyclopropenone sensitization with weekly scalp DPC. Sequenced material: whole blood, taken in connection with sensitization to the hapten diphenylcyclopropenone (DPC). These receptors were obtained from a middle-aged man with alopecia areata. Some clones in this sample may be carry-over from other donors' samples.

This chain joins TRBV6-5 and TRBJ2-7; D unresolved. CDR3 length: 9 amino acids. The V gene's germline CDR1 is MNHEY and CDR2 SVGAGI. The V and J ends lost 6 bases and 11 bases respectively, with 8 bases between them. CDR3 coding DNA: TGTGCCAGCAGACCCACGAAGTACGTC. This gives the protein CASRPTKYV.

This clonotype has only a few counts. This chain uses TRBV29-1 with TRBJ1-5, with D hard to call. Germline V gene lookup returns CDR1 SQVTM and CDR2 ANQGSEA. This CDR3 region has 13 residues. Trimming cost V 2 bases and J 1 base, with 6 bases left between them. As DNA, the CDR3 is TGCAGCGTTGAAAGGAAAAGCAATCAGCCCCAGCATTTT. Its translation is CSVERKSNQPQHF.

This clonotype was seen a few times. The chain has TRBV9 and TRBJ2-1; perhaps D is TRBD1 or TRBD2 (5 bases each). V lost 1 base, J lost 9 bases, and 14 bases lay in between. Germline loops: CDR1 SGDLS, CDR2 YYNGEE. CDR3 length: 14 amino acids. The CDR3 DNA is TGTGCCAGCAGCGTATTGGGGGAGTCGGGTGAGCAGTTCTTC. This encodes CASSVLGESGEQFF.

The rearrangement uses TRBV29-1 and TRBJ2-3; TRBD2 matches 9 bases. Germline CDR1 reads SQVTM; CDR2 reads ANQGSEA. This CDR3 comprises 16 residues. The junction had 7 bases not matched to a gene; V was cut back by 0 bases and J by 3 bases. In DNA, the CDR3 is TGCAGCGTTGAAGATGTGGCGGGAGGGCTAACAGATACGCAGTATTTT. This codes for CSVEDVAGGLTDTQYF.

V gene TRBV12-3 or TRBV12-4 combines with J gene TRBJ1-2; D remains ambiguous. The CDR3 contains 13 residues. Between the trimmed V and J ends, which lost 2 bases and 4 bases, there was a span of 8 bases. CDR3 nucleotide sequence: TGTGCCAGCAGTTTAAGCCGGATCTATGGCTACACCTTC. Translation: CASSLSRIYGYTF.

The chain combines TRBV27 with TRBJ2-7; TRBD2 aligns across 7 bases. CDR3 length: 14 amino acids. Germline V gene lookup returns CDR1 MNHEY and CDR2 SMNVEV (reference sequence). V was clipped by 5 bases and J by 3 bases; unmatched bases: 7. DNA for the CDR3: TGTGCCAGCAGTGCCTGGGACTATGACTACGAGCAGTACTTC. Translation gives CASSAWDYDYEQYF.

This clonotype was seen a handful of times. The chain carries TRBV27 and TRBJ2-7; D is unclear. The CDR3 is made up of 14 amino acids. CDR1 and CDR2 from the germline V gene are MNHEY and SMNVEV (reference sequence). The V end was cut by 5 bases, the J end by 2 bases, with 13 bases between. The CDR3 DNA is TGTGCCAGCAGTGTATTTGGGCCTCCCTACGAGCAGTACGTC. Protein: CASSVFGPPYEQYV.

The rearrangement joins TRBV12-3 or TRBV12-4 to TRBJ1-1; 7 bases fit TRBD1. The V segment lost 6 bases and the J segment 4 bases; nucleotides outside the gene matches: 5. The CDR3 loop spans 13 amino acids. The CDR3 here is CASSQGGGTEAFF. The CDR3 DNA reads TGTGCCAGCAGCCAGGGGGGAGGCACTGAAGCTTTCTTT.

V usage is TRBV6-5 and J usage is TRBJ2-3, with TRBD2 matching 7 bases. Trimming removed 9 bases from V and 4 bases from J; junction bases left unmatched: 13. The CDR3 has 15 amino acids. Germline V gene data show CDR1 as MNHEY and CDR2 as SVGAGI. The CDR3 protein is CASRSGGSSADTQYF. Here the CDR3 DNA reads TGTGCCAGTAGGAGTGGCGGGAGCTCGGCAGATACGCAGTATTTT.

This rearrangement joins TRBV6-5 to TRBJ2-7; 12 nucleotides align to TRBD1. The germline V gene encodes CDR1 MNHEY and CDR2 SVGAGI. The CDR3 sequence is 15 residues long. V lost 6 bases to trimming and J lost 5 bases; unmatched junction nucleotides: 8. In DNA form, the CDR3 reads TGTGCCAGCAGGCGGAAGGGACAGGGGGCCCACGAGCAGTACTTC. Protein product: CASRRKGQGAHEQYF.

This clonotype has only one observation. The chain recombines TRBV5-6 with TRBJ1-4; 10 positions agree with TRBD1. The trim removed 0 bases at V and 5 bases at J, leaving 10 bases unmatched. CDR3 length: 18 amino acids. Germline V gene sequence: CDR1 SGHDT, CDR2 YYEEEE. CDR3 region: CASSLGWGTGEENEKLFF. The CDR3 DNA sequence: TGTGCCAGCAGCTTGGGATGGGGGACAGGGGAAGAGAATGAAAAACTGTTTTTT. The full variable domain, its missing parts supplied by reference TRBV5-6 and TRBJ1-4, is DAGVTQSPTHLIKTRGQQVTLRCSPKSGHDTVSWYQQALGQGPQFIFQYYEEEERQRGNFPDRFSGHQFPNYSSELNVNALLLGDSALYLCASSLGWGTGEENEKLFFGSGTQLSVL.

V usage is TRBV4-3 and J usage is TRBJ2-2, with 8 bases identical to TRBD2. The CDR3 is made up of 19 amino acids. From germline, CDR1 is LGHNA and CDR2 YSLEER. J was trimmed by 3 bases and V by 0 bases; bases with no gene match: 12. CDR3 bases: TGCGCCAGCAGCCAAGAAGAGGCTAGCGGGCCGCGAGACACCGGGGAGCTGTTTTTT. Protein product: CASSQEEASGPRDTGELFF.

V usage is TRBV11-3 and J usage is TRBJ2-1, with D possibly TRBD2 on 5 matching bases. With 8 bases removed from V and 5 bases from J, the gap between germline ends came to 13 bases. CDR3 length equals 13 residues. Germline V gives CDR1 SGHNT, CDR2 YENEEA. DNA for the CDR3: TGTGCCAGCTCCGGGTGGGGAGACAATGAGCAGTTCTTC. This translates into CASSGWGDNEQFF.

The chain carries TRBV6-1 and TRBJ1-2; no firm D call. The V end was cut by 0 bases, the J end by 5 bases, with 19 bases between. This CDR3 is built from 17 residues. CDR1 is MNHNS, CDR2 SASEGT, per germline. This CDR3 is CASSEALWTQVLYGYTF. The CDR3 DNA reads as TGTGCCAGCAGTGAAGCGCTTTGGACTCAGGTTTTGTATGGCTACACCTTC.

This chain joins TRBV15 and TRBJ2-1, with 9 bases that match TRBD2. V was clipped by 2 bases and J by 2 bases; unmatched bases: 4. The germline V gene encodes CDR1 LNHNV and CDR2 YYDKDF (reference sequence). The CDR3 sequence is 16 residues long. The CDR3 bases are TGTGCCACCAGCAGAAATAGCGGGAGTGCCTACAATGAGCAGTTCTTC. This sequence encodes CATSRNSGSAYNEQFF.

This clonotype has only a few counts. The genes are TRBV6-5 and TRBJ1-6, with D possibly matching TRBD1 (6 bases). This CDR3 is 14 amino acids long. Germline-derived CDR1 and CDR2 are MNHEY and SVGAGI. Trimming took off 10 bases at V and 6 bases at J, with 16 bases between the two ends. The CDR3 loop is CATNPDRPNSPLHF. The DNA of the CDR3 is TGTGCCACCAACCCTGACAGGCCTAATTCACCCCTCCACTTT.

CDR3 amino acids: CSARDERGTGYTGELFF. The CDR3 DNA reads TGCAGTGCTAGAGATGAACGTGGGACAGGGTACACCGGGGAGCTGTTTTTT. V is TRBV20-1 and J is TRBJ2-2, with 9 bases that match TRBD1. Germline values: CDR1 DFQATT, CDR2 SNEGSKA (reference sequence). V shed 0 bases and J 3 bases; nucleotides not matched to a gene: 8. The CDR3 sequence is 17 residues long.

The chain joins TRBV11-2 to TRBJ2-3; TRBD2 matches at 10 bases. CDR3 size: 14 residues. V trimming: 7 bases; J trimming: 4 bases; junction bases outside the gene matches: 5. Germline lookup yields CDR1 SGHAT and CDR2 FQNNGV. The CDR3 sequence is CASKSGRDSDTQYF. CDR3 bases: TGTGCCAGCAAGAGCGGGAGGGACTCAGATACGCAGTATTTT.

This clonotype has more than one count but fewer than ten. J is TRBJ1-2 and V is TRBV4-2; the D gene is possibly TRBD1 (6 bases). Trimming shortened V by 0 bases and J by 6 bases, and 11 bases separated the two germline ends. Germline CDR1 LGHNA, CDR2 YNFKEQ. The CDR3 has 14 amino acids. CDR3 DNA: TGTGCCAGCAGCCAAGAAACCAGGGACAATGGCTACACCTTC. Translating it yields CASSQETRDNGYTF.

This clonotype was seen only a few times. The rearrangement joins TRBV24-1 to TRBJ2-3; 10 bases match TRBD2. Germline V gene data show CDR1 as KGHDR and CDR2 as SFDVKD. The CDR3 covers 16 residues. V shed 4 bases and J 4 bases; nucleotides not matched to a gene: 7. CDR3 bases: TGTGCCACCAGTGACCGGACTAGCGGAAAGCCAGATACGCAGTATTTT. It yields the protein CATSDRTSGKPDTQYF.

CDR3 DNA sequence: TGTGCCAGCAGCTTGGAGGGTTGGACTGAAGCTTTCTTT. Translating gives CASSLEGWTEAFF. This chain connects TRBV7-3 to TRBJ1-1; D call uncertain. Trimming removed 3 bases from V and 5 bases from J, with 10 bases in between. The germline V gene has CDR1 SGHTA and CDR2 FQGTGA. The CDR3 sequence is 13 residues long.

The J gene is TRBJ2-6, the V gene TRBV7-2; D tentatively reads TRBD1 or TRBD2 (6 bases each). Trimming left V 4 bases short and J 1 base short, with 8 bases between. The CDR3 covers 15 residues. Germline V gene data show CDR1 as SGHTA and CDR2 as FQGNSA. The CDR3 region is CASSWGASGANVLTF. DNA of the CDR3: TGTGCCAGCAGCTGGGGGGCTTCTGGGGCCAACGTCCTGACTTTC.

This clonotype was counted between two and nine times. This chain connects TRBV2 to TRBJ2-2; 8 bases are shared with TRBD2. The CDR3 runs 18 residues. Trimming at V came to 9 bases and at J to 3 bases, leaving 18 bases not matched to a gene. The germline V gene has CDR1 SNHLY and CDR2 FYNNEI. CDR3 sequence reads: CASLGRELAEPYTGELFF. CDR3 DNA: TGTGCCAGTCTAGGCCGGGAACTAGCGGAGCCATACACCGGGGAGCTGTTTTTT. Drawing the rest from reference TRBV2 and TRBJ2-2, the complete variable domain is EPEVTQTPSHQVTQMGQEVILRCVPISNHLYFYWYRQILGQKVEFLVSFYNNEISEKSEIFDDQFSVERPDGSNFTLKIRSTKLEDSAMYFCASLGRELAEPYTGELFFGEGSRLTVL.

In this sample, this clonotype turned up once. The chain employs TRBV28 and TRBJ2-7; D call uncertain. Trimming took 6 bases from V and 6 from J, leaving 9 bases between them. This CDR3 has 11 amino acids. Germline V lookup: CDR1 MDHEN, CDR2 SYDVKM. The CDR3 sequence: CASRATTEQYF. CDR3 bases: TGTGCCAGCAGAGCGACAACCGAGCAGTACTTC.

This clonotype appeared a few times. The chain joins TRBV9 to TRBJ1-1; D is uncertain. Germline lookup yields CDR1 SGDLS and CDR2 YYNGEE. There are 14 residues in the CDR3. V was pared by 0 bases and J by 4 bases, with 10 bases between. CDR3 in DNA: TGTGCCAGCAGCGTAGGGGCGGAGGGCACTGAAGCTTTCTTT. It codes for CASSVGAEGTEAFF.